This TCR beta chain came from a study of PD-1 blockade in classical Hodgkin lymphoma. This clone appeared once. From germline, CDR1 is SQVTM and CDR2 ANQGSEA. Trimming left V 0 bases short and J 2 bases short, with 12 bases between. The CDR3 totals 15 residues. Brentuximab vedotin exposure varied among the patients, all of whom had relapsed after autologous stem cell transplantation. Clones were sequenced by immunoSEQ multiplex PCR, and TCRdb holds only the in-frame ones, with some missing. The sample lists 60,000 or so clones; under 95% were seen once. The sample was peripheral blood mononuclear cells (PBMCs), taken at baseline. The sequence derives from a human donor with classical Hodgkin lymphoma. This chain joins TRBV29-1 and TRBJ2-3; a weak D match, TRBD1 (6 bases). For the CDR3, the DNA is TGCAGCGTTGAAGATGACAGGATGAACACAGATACGCAGTATTTT. This gives the protein CSVEDDRMNTDTQYF.